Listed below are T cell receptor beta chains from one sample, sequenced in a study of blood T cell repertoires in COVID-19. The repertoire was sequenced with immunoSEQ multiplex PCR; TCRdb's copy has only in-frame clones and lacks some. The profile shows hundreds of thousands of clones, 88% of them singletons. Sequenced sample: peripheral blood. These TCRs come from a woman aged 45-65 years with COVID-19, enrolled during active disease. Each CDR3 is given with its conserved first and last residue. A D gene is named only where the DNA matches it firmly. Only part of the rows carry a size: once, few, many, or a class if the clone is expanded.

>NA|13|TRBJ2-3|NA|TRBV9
TGTGCCAGCAGCGACGTAGTAGGGGGTACGCAGTATTTT
CASSDVVGGTQYF
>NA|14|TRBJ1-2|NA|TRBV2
TGTGCCAGCGGCGGGGAAGGGCCCTTCTATGGCTACACCTTC
CASGGEGPFYGYTF
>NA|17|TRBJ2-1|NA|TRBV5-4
TGTGCCACTGCCCCGGCGATAGGCCGAGGAGGGTACAATGAGCAGTTCTTC
CATAPAIGRGGYNEQFF
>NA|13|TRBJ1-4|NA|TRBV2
TGTGCCAGCAGTCGTGTGGGGGGTGAAAAACTGTTTTTT
CASSRVGGEKLFF
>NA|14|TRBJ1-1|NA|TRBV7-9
TGTGCCAGCAGCTTGCAGGGTGGTGTCACTGAAGCTTTCTTT
CASSLQGGVTEAFF
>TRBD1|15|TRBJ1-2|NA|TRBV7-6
TGTGCCAGCAGCCCGGGGGGACAGGGGCTTTATGGCTACACCTTC
CASSPGGQGLYGYTF
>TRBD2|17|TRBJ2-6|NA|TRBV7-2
TGTGCCAGCAGCTTAGTCTCGGGAGGGACCGGGGCCAACGTCCTGACTTTC
CASSLVSGGTGANVLTF
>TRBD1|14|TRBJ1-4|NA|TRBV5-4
TGTGCCAGCAGCCGGGACAGTGCTAATGAAAAACTGTTTTTT
CASSRDSANEKLFF
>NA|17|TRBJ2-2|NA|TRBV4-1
TGCGCCAGCAGCCAAGATTTCGGACACAGGATGATGGGGGAGCTGTTTTTT
CASSQDFGHRMMGELFF
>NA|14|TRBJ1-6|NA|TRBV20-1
TGCAGTGCTAGTACTAGCTCCTATAATTCACCCCTCCACTTT
CSASTSSYNSPLHF
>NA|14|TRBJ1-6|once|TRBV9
TGTGCCAGCAGCTCCGGACAAGAAAATTCACCCCTCCACTTT
CASSSGQENSPLHF
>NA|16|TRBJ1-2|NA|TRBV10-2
TGCGCCAGCAGTGAGCCGGACAGAACAGCTAACTATGGCTACACCTTC
CASSEPDRTANYGYTF
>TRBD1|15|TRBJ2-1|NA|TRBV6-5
TGTGCCAGCAGGAAGGGGACAGCGCAATACAATGAGCAGTTCTTC
CASRKGTAQYNEQFF
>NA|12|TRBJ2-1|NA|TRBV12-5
TGTGCTAGTGGCCGACAGGCCAATGAGCAGTTCTTC
CASGRQANEQFF
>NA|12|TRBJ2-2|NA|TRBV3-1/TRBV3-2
TGTGCCAGCAGCATCGGGGCCGGGGAGCTGTTTTTT
CASSIGAGELFF
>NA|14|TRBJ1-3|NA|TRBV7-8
TGTGCCAGCAGCATCCGCGGGGTTCGAAACACCATATATTTT
CASSIRGVRNTIYF
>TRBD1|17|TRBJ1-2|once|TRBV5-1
TGCGCCAGCAGCTTGGTGGGACAGGGGGCAGAAAACTATGGCTACACCTTC
CASSLVGQGAENYGYTF
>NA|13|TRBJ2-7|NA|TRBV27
TGTGCCAGCAGTCCCTCAGGGATTTACGAGCAGTACTTC
CASSPSGIYEQYF
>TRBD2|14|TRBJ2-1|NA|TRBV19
TGTGCCAGTAGGCTAGCGGGGATTAGGGATGAGCAGTTCTTC
CASRLAGIRDEQFF
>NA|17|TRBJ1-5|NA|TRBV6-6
TGTGCCAGCAGTCGCCAGGGCAGGAGTTATAGCAATCAGCCCCAGCATTTT
CASSRQGRSYSNQPQHF
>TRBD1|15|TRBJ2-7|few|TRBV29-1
TGCAGCGTTGAAGGTGGGGGACAGGGACATTACGAGCAGTACTTC
CSVEGGGQGHYEQYF
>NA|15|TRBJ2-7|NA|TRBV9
TGTGCCAGCAGCGTAGTCCTACGGACTACCTACGAGCAGTACTTC
CASSVVLRTTYEQYF
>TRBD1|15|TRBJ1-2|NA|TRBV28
TGTGCCAGCAGTCTCCCTACTACCGGGACAGTTGGCTACACCTTC
CASSLPTTGTVGYTF
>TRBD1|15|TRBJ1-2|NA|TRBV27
TGTGCCAGCAGGGATCGGACAGGGGGCATCGATGGCTACACCTTC
CASRDRTGGIDGYTF
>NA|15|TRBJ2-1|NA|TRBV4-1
TGCGCCAGCCGGAGGGGGGGGAGCTCCTACAATGAGCAGTTCTTC
CASRRGGSSYNEQFF
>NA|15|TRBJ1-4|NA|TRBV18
TGTGCCAGCTCACCACTCACAGGGCCGAGTCGAAAACTGTTTTTT
CASSPLTGPSRKLFF
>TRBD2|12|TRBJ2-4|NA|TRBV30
TGTGCCGGGCGGGGGGCCAAAAACATTCAGTACTTC
CAGRGAKNIQYF
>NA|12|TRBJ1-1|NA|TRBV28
TGTGCCAGCATCGAGGGGAACACTGAAGCTTTCTTT
CASIEGNTEAFF
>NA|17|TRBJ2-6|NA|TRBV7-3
TGTGCCAGCAGCCTACGGGCTAGCGTCTCTGGGGCCAACGTCCTGACTTTC
CASSLRASVSGANVLTF
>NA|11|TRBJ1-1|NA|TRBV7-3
TGTGCCAGCACCCGGACAGTTGGAGCTTTCTTT
CASTRTVGAFF
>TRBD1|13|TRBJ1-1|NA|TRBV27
TGTGCCAGCAGCTGGAGACAGGGGACTGAAGCTTTCTTT
CASSWRQGTEAFF
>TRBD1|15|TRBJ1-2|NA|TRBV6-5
TGTGCCAGCAGTTACACCAGGGGGAGTCGGTATGGCTACACCTTC
CASSYTRGSRYGYTF
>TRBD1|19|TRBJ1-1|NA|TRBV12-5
TGTGCTAGTGGTGGGAGGGACAGGACGGATCGCGGGTCGAACACTGAAGCTTTCTTT
CASGGRDRTDRGSNTEAFF
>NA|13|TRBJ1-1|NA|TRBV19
TGTGCCAGTAAGGGAGATGCCGAAAGAGGAGCTTTCTTT
CASKGDAERGAFF
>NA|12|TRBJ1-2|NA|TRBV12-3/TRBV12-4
TGTGCCAGCAGCGACAGCCGCTATGGCTACACCTTC
CASSDSRYGYTF